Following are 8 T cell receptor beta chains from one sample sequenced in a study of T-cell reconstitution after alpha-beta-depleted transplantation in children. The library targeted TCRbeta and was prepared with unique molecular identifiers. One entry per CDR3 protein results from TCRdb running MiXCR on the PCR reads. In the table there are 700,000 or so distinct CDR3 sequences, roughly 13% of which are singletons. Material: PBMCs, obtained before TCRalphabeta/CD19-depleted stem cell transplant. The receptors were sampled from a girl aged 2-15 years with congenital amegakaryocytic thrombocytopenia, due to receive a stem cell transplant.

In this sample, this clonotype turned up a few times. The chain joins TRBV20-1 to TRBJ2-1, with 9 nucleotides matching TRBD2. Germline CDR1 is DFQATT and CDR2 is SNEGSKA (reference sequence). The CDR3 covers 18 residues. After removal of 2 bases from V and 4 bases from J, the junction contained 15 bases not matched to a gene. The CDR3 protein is CSARPAGLREGGYNEQFF. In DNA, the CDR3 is TGCAGTGCTAGACCGGCGGGGTTGCGGGAGGGGGGTTACAATGAGCAGTTCTTC.

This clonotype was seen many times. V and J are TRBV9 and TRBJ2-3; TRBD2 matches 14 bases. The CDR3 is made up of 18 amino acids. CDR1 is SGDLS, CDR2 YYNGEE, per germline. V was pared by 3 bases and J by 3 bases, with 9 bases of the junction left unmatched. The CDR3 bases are TGTGCCAGCAGCGACGGACTAGCGGGAGGACTAGCGACAGATACGCAGTATTTT. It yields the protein CASSDGLAGGLATDTQYF.

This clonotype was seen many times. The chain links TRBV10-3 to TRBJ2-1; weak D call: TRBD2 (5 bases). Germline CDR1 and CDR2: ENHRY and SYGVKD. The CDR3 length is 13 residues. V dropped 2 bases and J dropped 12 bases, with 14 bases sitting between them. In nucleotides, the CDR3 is TGTGCCATCAGTGAGGAGGGCAATCGGGGGCAGTTCTTC. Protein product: CAISEEGNRGQFF.

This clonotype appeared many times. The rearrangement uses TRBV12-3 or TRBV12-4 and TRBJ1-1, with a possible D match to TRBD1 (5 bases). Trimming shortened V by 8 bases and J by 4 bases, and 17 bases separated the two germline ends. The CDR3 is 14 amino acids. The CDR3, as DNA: TGTGCCAGCCGATATGGGGGGACGGGCACTGAAGCTTTCTTT. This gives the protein CASRYGGTGTEAFF.

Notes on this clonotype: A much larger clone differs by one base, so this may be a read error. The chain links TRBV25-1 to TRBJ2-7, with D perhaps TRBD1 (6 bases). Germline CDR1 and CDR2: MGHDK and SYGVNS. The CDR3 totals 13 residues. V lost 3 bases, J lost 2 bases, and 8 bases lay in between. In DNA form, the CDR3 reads TGTGCCAGCAGTGATTACAGGGCCTACGAGCAGTACTTC. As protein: CASSDYRAYEQYF.

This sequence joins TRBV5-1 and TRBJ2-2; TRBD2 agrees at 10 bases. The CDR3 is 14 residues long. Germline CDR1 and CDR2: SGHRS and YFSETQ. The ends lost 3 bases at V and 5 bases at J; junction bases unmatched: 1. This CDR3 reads CASSSTSGTGELFF. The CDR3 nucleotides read TGCGCCAGCAGCTCGACTAGCGGGACCGGGGAGCTGTTTTTT.

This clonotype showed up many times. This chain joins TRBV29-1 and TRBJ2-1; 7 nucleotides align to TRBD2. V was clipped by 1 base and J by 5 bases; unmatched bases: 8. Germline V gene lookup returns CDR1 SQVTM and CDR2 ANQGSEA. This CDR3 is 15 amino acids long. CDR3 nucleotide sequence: TGCAGCGTTGAAGGGGCCCGCGGGAGAGACAATGAGCAGTTCTTC. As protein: CSVEGARGRDNEQFF.

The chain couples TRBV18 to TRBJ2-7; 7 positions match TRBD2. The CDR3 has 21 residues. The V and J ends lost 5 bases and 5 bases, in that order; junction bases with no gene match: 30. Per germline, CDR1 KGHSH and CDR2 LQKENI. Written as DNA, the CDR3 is TGTGCCAGCTCAGCGCTTTTCTTCGGGGGTGATCCTGAGGGAGGGCCTGACGAGCAGTACTTC. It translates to CASSALFFGGDPEGGPDEQYF.